What follows are 20 T cell receptor beta chains derived from one specimen sequenced in a study of shared clonotypes between healthy human individuals. Method: immunoSEQ multiplex PCR; TCRdb's copy keeps in-frame clones and lacks some. Of 95,000 to 120,000 clones listed, 55% to 80% were seen once; the top ten hold around 23%. The material sequenced was memory CD8+ T cells sorted from blood. Documented subset: CD45RO+ cells pooled with CCR7-negative TemRA cells. These receptors all stem from a woman in her 30s in good health.

V gene TRBV28 combines with J gene TRBJ1-2, with 7 bases fitting TRBD1. Germline-derived CDR1 and CDR2 are MDHEN and SYDVKM. This CDR3 has 17 residues. J gave up 4 bases and V 5 bases, and 16 bases lay outside the gene matches. The CDR3 spells CASSQFLFEGAPYGYTF. CDR3 bases: TGTGCCAGCAGTCAATTCCTCTTTGAGGGGGCCCCCTATGGCTACACCTTC.

This clone showed up just a few times. V gene TRBV29-1 combines with J gene TRBJ2-4, with 8 bases matching TRBD1. The germline CDR1 and CDR2 sequences are SQVTM and ANQGSEA. The CDR3 consists of 13 residues. Trimming at V came to 4 bases and at J to 7 bases, leaving 6 bases not matched to a gene. CDR3 in amino acids: CSVAPQGANIQYF. DNA for the CDR3: TGCAGCGTTGCACCTCAGGGGGCGAACATTCAGTACTTC.

This sequence joins TRBV5-6 and TRBJ1-2, with D possibly TRBD1 on 6 matching bases. CDR1 SGHDT and CDR2 YYEEEE come from the germline V gene. V lost 4 bases and J lost 3, with 10 bases in between. The CDR3 totals 13 residues. The CDR3 region is CASSTGSDYGYTF. Written as DNA, the CDR3 is TGTGCCAGCAGCACAGGGTCGGACTATGGCTACACCTTC.

This sequence joins TRBV7-9 and TRBJ2-3, with 8 bases identical to TRBD2. The CDR3 covers 15 residues. The V gene's germline CDR1 is SEHNR and CDR2 FQNEAQ (reference sequence). V lost 5 bases to trimming and J lost 8 bases; unmatched junction nucleotides: 12. In nucleotides, the CDR3 is TGTGCCAGCAGCCGTACTAGCGGTGCGTCGAGTACGCAGTATTTT. This encodes CASSRTSGASSTQYF.

The chain joins TRBV28 to TRBJ1-5, with TRBD1 matching over 7 bases. CDR1 MDHEN and CDR2 SYDVKM come from the germline V gene. V gave up 1 base and J gave up 16 bases; unmatched junction bases: 13. The CDR3 is made up of 14 amino acids. The CDR3: CASSLSPPTGNLHF. CDR3 nucleotide sequence: TGTGCCAGCAGTTTATCCCCCCCGACAGGGAATTTACATTTT.

This clone was observed a few times. This chain uses TRBV19 with TRBJ2-1; TRBD1 matches at 9 bases. V lost 6 bases and J lost 7; bases outside the gene matches: 4. In germline, CDR1 is LNHDA, CDR2 SQIVND (reference sequence). This CDR3 has 13 amino acids. CDR3 protein: CASSWTGANEQFF. CDR3 nucleotide sequence: TGTGCCAGTAGCTGGACAGGGGCGAATGAGCAGTTCTTC. Using reference TRBV19 and TRBJ2-1 for the parts outside the CDR3, the full variable domain is DGGITQSPKYLFRKEGQNVTLSCEQNLNHDAMYWYRQDPGQGLRLIYYSQIVNDFQKGDIAEGYSVSREKKESFPLTVTSAQKNPTAFYLCASSWTGANEQFFGPGTRLTVL.

The V call is TRBV28, the J call TRBJ1-5; TRBD1 is a possible D gene (6 bases). The germline gives CDR1 MDHEN, CDR2 SYDVKM. The V gene lost 7 bases and the J gene lost 2 bases, with 12 bases spanning the gap. The CDR3 spans 14 residues. The CDR3, as DNA: TGTGCCAGCACACCTCGACAGGGCAATCAGCCCCAGCATTTT. This gives the protein CASTPRQGNQPQHF.

This clone was seen only once. This chain joins TRBV28 and TRBJ2-3; possible D gene TRBD2, 5 bases. V was pared by 2 bases and J by 2 bases, with 11 bases between. CDR3 length: 15 residues. The germline gives CDR1 MDHEN, CDR2 SYDVKM. CDR3 DNA: TGTGCCAGCAGTTTAGCGGGCTCGAACACAGATACGCAGTATTTT. Its protein is CASSLAGSNTDTQYF.

This clone occurred a few times. The rearrangement links TRBV5-1 to TRBJ2-2, with 7 bases lining up with TRBD1. CDR1 and CDR2 (germline): SGHRS, YFSETQ. CDR3 size: 15 residues. The trim removed 4 bases at V and 4 bases at J, leaving 7 bases unmatched. In nucleotides, the CDR3 is TGCGCCAGCAGCCGCACGGGACAGAGCACCGGGGAGCTGTTTTTT. This gives the protein CASSRTGQSTGELFF.

The chain joins TRBV11-1 to TRBJ2-5; D unclear. V was pared by 5 bases and J by 1 base, with 14 bases between. Germline V gene sequence: CDR1 SGHAT, CDR2 FQDESV (reference sequence). The CDR3 runs 15 residues. The DNA for the CDR3 is TGTGCCAGCAGCCCCCCCGGCGGAGCCCAAGAGACCCAGTACTTC. Its protein is CASSPPGGAQETQYF.

V and J are TRBV5-1 and TRBJ2-5; 10 bases are shared with TRBD1. The DNA end is more similar to TRBJ2-7, so the J call may be wrong. Germline loops: CDR1 SGHRS, CDR2 YFSETQ. The CDR3 is 13 amino acids. CDR3 nucleotide sequence: TGCGCCAGTCATATGGGACAGGGGAGCGAGCAGTACTTC. It is translated as CASHMGQGSEQYF.

This chain uses TRBV28 with TRBJ2-5; tentative D call: TRBD1 (6 bases). The end of the DNA fits TRBJ2-7 better, so the J call may be wrong. The V gene's germline CDR1 is MDHEN and CDR2 SYDVKM. The CDR3 is 15 residues long. The CDR3 DNA reads as TGTGCCAGCAGCACAGGGAGAAGGTCTGTCTACGAGCAGTACTTC. Translation: CASSTGRRSVYEQYF.

The chain is built from TRBV29-1 and TRBJ1-1; TRBD1 might be the D (5 bases). Trimming stripped 1 base from V and 1 base from J, with 10 bases between. Germline V gene lookup returns CDR1 SQVTM and CDR2 ANQGSEA. The CDR3 consists of 14 residues. The CDR3 nucleotides read TGCAGCGTTGAAGCCGGGACGGAGAACACTGAAGCTTTCTTT. Its protein product is CSVEAGTENTEAFF.

This chain links TRBV5-4 with TRBJ1-2; D not certain. The CDR3 loop spans 15 amino acids. Trimming pared 8 bases from V and 8 bases from J, leaving 25 bases between. Germline V gene lookup returns CDR1 SGHNT and CDR2 YYREEE (reference sequence). The CDR3 is CASFLVDRGQEGYTF. CDR3 coding DNA: TGTGCCAGTTTTCTTGTGGATCGAGGCCAGGAAGGCTACACCTTC.

The CDR3 region has the DNA TGTGCCAGCAGTGTAGGGAGACAAGAGACCCAGTACTTC. Encoded protein: CASSVGRQETQYF. The V gene is TRBV25-1, the J gene TRBJ2-5; a weak D match, TRBD2 (5 bases). Trimming removed 4 bases at V and 2 bases at J, with 8 bases between. The CDR3 covers 13 residues. Looked up from germline, CDR1 is MGHDK and CDR2 is SYGVNS.

V and J are TRBV19 and TRBJ2-3; D uncertain. Germline loops: CDR1 LNHDA, CDR2 SQIVND (reference sequence). V was trimmed by 3 bases and J by 7 bases, leaving 11 bases between them. CDR3 length: 13 amino acids. CDR3 nucleotides: TGTGCCAGTAGTATGTTCAGCAAGCATACGCAGTATTTT. This sequence encodes CASSMFSKHTQYF. The variable domain in full, with the rest retrieved from reference TRBV19 and TRBJ2-3, is DGGITQSPKYLFRKEGQNVTLSCEQNLNHDAMYWYRQDPGQGLRLIYYSQIVNDFQKGDIAEGYSVSREKKESFPLTVTSAQKNPTAFYLCASSMFSKHTQYFGPGTRLTVL.

The genes are TRBV28 and TRBJ2-1, with 9 positions matching TRBD2. Trimming took 0 bases from V and 3 from J; bases not matched to a gene: 3. Germline lookup yields CDR1 MDHEN and CDR2 SYDVKM. This CDR3 contains 16 residues. CDR3 loop: CASSLCWTSDYNEQFF. The CDR3 DNA follows: TGTGCCAGCAGTTTATGCTGGACTAGCGACTACAATGAGCAGTTCTTC. The variable domain in full, completed from reference TRBV28 and TRBJ2-1, reads DVKVTQSSRYLVKRTGEKVFLECVQDMDHENMFWYRQDPGLGLRLIYFSYDVKMKEKGDIPEGYSVSREKKERFSLILESASTNQTSMYLCASSLCWTSDYNEQFFGPGTRLTVL.

The chain couples TRBV29-1 to TRBJ1-2, with D maybe TRBD1 (5 bases). The ends were cut back, 3 bases at V and 4 bases at J, with 15 bases in the middle. The CDR3 covers 14 residues. Looked up from germline, CDR1 is SQVTM and CDR2 is ANQGSEA. CDR3 DNA sequence: TGCAGCGTTGATTGGGGGGAGGTCAGCTATGGCTACACCTTC. Its translation is CSVDWGEVSYGYTF.

The chain links TRBV6-6 to TRBJ2-7; D remains ambiguous. The V end was cut by 5 bases, the J end by 0 bases, with 8 bases between. In germline, CDR1 is MNHNY, CDR2 SVGAGI (reference sequence). The CDR3 consists of 13 residues. This chain's CDR3 is CASSDPDSYEQYF. The CDR3 nucleotides are TGTGCCAGCAGTGATCCGGACTCCTACGAGCAGTACTTC.

The DNA for the CDR3 is TGCAGCGTGGGAGACAGGGTTAACTATGGCTACACCTTC. Translation gives CSVGDRVNYGYTF. The rearrangement joins TRBV29-1 to TRBJ1-2, with TRBD1 matching over 7 bases. Germline V CDR1 and CDR2: SQVTM, ANQGSEA. This CDR3 has 13 amino acids. V was clipped by 6 bases and J by 1 base; unmatched bases: 5.